A single sample gave rise to the 25 T cell receptor beta chains below, sequenced in a study of T cells in tuberculosis (dated by TCRdb to 2016 to 2018). The library was made by the immunoSEQ multiplex PCR assay. In TCRdb, the immuneACCESS table is reduced to in-frame sequences with V and J assigned. These tables do not hold every clone; where another copy was compared, an unresolved V gene accounts for under half, and the others remain unexplained. The table for this sample lists about 36,000 clones; about 94% of them were counted only once. Roughly 6.4% of the sample lies in the top ten. Sample: PBMCs. The receptor set was obtained from a donor aged 10 to 29 with latent tuberculosis or without tuberculosis infection.

This clone was seen only once. As DNA, the CDR3 is TGTGCCAGCAGCGTATCTCCCGTTAACTATGGCTACACCTTC. Protein product: CASSVSPVNYGYTF. This chain connects TRBV9 to TRBJ1-2; D is unclear. V lost 1 base to trimming and J lost 1 base, with 8 bases between them. Germline V gene data show CDR1 as SGDLS and CDR2 as YYNGEE. The CDR3 is made up of 14 amino acids.

The V call is TRBV2, the J call TRBJ1-1, with 7 bases lining up with TRBD1. The J segment lost 5 bases and the V segment lost 4 bases, leaving 4 bases of the junction unmatched. The germline CDR1 and CDR2 sequences are SNHLY and FYNNEI. The CDR3 is made up of 13 amino acids. The DNA for the CDR3 is TGTGCCAGCAGTGGACAGGGTCGAACTGAAGCTTTCTTT. Amino acid sequence: CASSGQGRTEAFF.

This sequence joins TRBV29-1 and TRBJ1-2; D gene ambiguous. The CDR3 runs to 12 residues. V shed 0 bases and J shed 7 bases, with 9 bases lying between them. Germline loops: CDR1 SQVTM, CDR2 ANQGSEA. CDR3 in amino acids: CSVEDRVAGYTF. As DNA, the CDR3 is TGCAGCGTTGAAGATCGGGTGGCTGGCTACACCTTC.

The V gene is TRBV6-1, the J gene TRBJ1-5, with 8 bases lining up with TRBD1. Germline lookup yields CDR1 MNHNS and CDR2 SASEGT. CDR3 length: 15 amino acids. V was clipped by 1 base and J by 4 bases; unmatched bases: 3. CDR3 in amino acids: CASSEVRQGNQPQHF. The CDR3 nucleotides are TGTGCCAGCAGTGAAGTTCGACAGGGGAATCAGCCCCAGCATTTT.

This clone is termed medium-sized. This chain connects TRBV4-1 to TRBJ2-3; D gene uncertain. The V end lost 0 bases, the J end lost 6 bases, and 7 bases lay between the germline ends. This CDR3 region has 13 residues. The germline V gene has CDR1 MGHRA and CDR2 YSYEKL. CDR3 in amino acids: CASSQENEDTQYF. The CDR3, as DNA: TGCGCCAGCAGCCAAGAAAATGAGGATACGCAGTATTTT.

J is TRBJ1-2 and V is TRBV9, with 7 bases aligning to TRBD1. Per germline, CDR1 SGDLS and CDR2 YYNGEE. CDR3 length equals 15 residues. V dropped 4 bases and J dropped 2; count of bases not matched to a gene: 8. In DNA, the CDR3 is TGTGCCAGCAGCCTCTTAGACAGGGCGAACTATGGCTACACCTTC. Amino acids: CASSLLDRANYGYTF.

This rearrangement joins TRBV4-3 to TRBJ1-2; TRBD1 matches 11 bases. The trim removed 2 bases at V and 4 bases at J, leaving 9 bases unmatched. The CDR3 is 17 amino acids. Per germline, CDR1 LGHNA and CDR2 YSLEER. CDR3 protein: CASSQTRSGTGGYGYTF. The DNA of the CDR3 is TGCGCCAGCAGCCAAACCAGGTCCGGGACAGGGGGCTATGGCTACACCTTC.

The genes are TRBV5-6 and TRBJ2-7; 7 bases fit TRBD1. The CDR3 has 15 amino acids. With 4 bases clipped from V and 4 bases from J, the junction kept 11 bases outside the gene matches. The germline gives CDR1 SGHDT, CDR2 YYEEEE. The CDR3 sequence: CASSGPTTGWYEQYF. In nucleotides, the CDR3 is TGTGCCAGCAGCGGGCCGACGACAGGGTGGTACGAGCAGTACTTC.

The J gene is TRBJ1-1, the V gene TRBV4-3; no reliable D call. The germline V gene has CDR1 LGHNA and CDR2 YSLEER. This CDR3 has 14 residues. Trimming removed 0 bases at V and 0 bases at J, with 5 bases between. CDR3 residues: CASSQDSVNTEAFF. CDR3 nucleotide sequence: TGCGCCAGCAGCCAAGATTCGGTGAACACTGAAGCTTTCTTT.

The J gene is TRBJ2-7, the V gene TRBV4-1; 8 bases agree with TRBD1. The V and J ends lost 0 bases and 2 bases, in that order; junction bases with no gene match: 3. Looked up from germline, CDR1 is MGHRA and CDR2 is YSYEKL. This CDR3 spans 15 amino acids. The CDR3 sequence is CASSQETGVPYEQYF. The CDR3 coding sequence is TGCGCCAGCAGCCAAGAGACAGGGGTCCCCTACGAGCAGTACTTC.

The CDR3 DNA follows: TGCGCCAGCAGCCAAGGAGGACAGGGGATGAATCAGCCCCAGCATTTT. Translated, it gives CASSQGGQGMNQPQHF. V is TRBV4-1 and J is TRBJ1-5, with 9 bases that match TRBD1. Trimming removed 1 base from V and 4 bases from J; junction bases left unmatched: 5. The CDR3 loop spans 16 amino acids. The germline gives CDR1 MGHRA, CDR2 YSYEKL.

The rearrangement links TRBV5-5 to TRBJ2-7, with D unresolved. Trimming pared 4 bases from V and 0 bases from J, leaving 5 bases between. CDR3 length: 12 amino acids. Germline lookup yields CDR1 SGHKS and CDR2 YYEKEE (reference sequence). Written as DNA, the CDR3 is TGTGCCAGCAGCCAAAACTCCTACGAGCAGTACTTC. This codes for CASSQNSYEQYF. Looking up the rest from reference TRBV5-5 and TRBJ2-7 gives the full variable domain: DAGVTQSPTHLIKTRGQQVTLRCSPISGHKSVSWYQQVLGQGPQFIFQYYEKEERGRGNFPDRFSARQFPNYSSELNVNALLLGDSALYLCASSQNSYEQYFGPGTRLTVT.

This chain connects TRBV13 to TRBJ1-2; perhaps TRBD1 as D (6 bases). Germline loops: CDR1 PRHDT, CDR2 FYEKMQ (reference sequence). The V end lost 4 bases, the J end lost 7 bases, and 13 bases lay between the germline ends. The length of the CDR3 is 13 residues. CDR3 amino acids: CASSSDRISGYTF. The DNA of the CDR3 is TGTGCCAGCAGCTCTGACAGGATCTCTGGCTACACCTTC.

This sequence joins TRBV5-1 and TRBJ2-3; 10 bases are a match to TRBD2. Germline trimming cut 1 base from V and 2 bases from J; bases unmatched to any gene: 7. Per germline, CDR1 SGHRS and CDR2 YFSETQ. This CDR3 region has 17 residues. The CDR3 DNA sequence: TGCGCCAGCAGCTTGCGCCCCCTAGCGGGGGCCACAGATACGCAGTATTTT. Residues: CASSLRPLAGATDTQYF. Combining the CDR3 with reference TRBV5-1 and TRBJ2-3 gives the whole variable domain KAGVTQTPRYLIKTRGQQVTLSCSPISGHRSVSWYQQTPGQGLQFLFEYFSETQRNKGNFPGRFSGRQFSNSRSEMNVSTLELGDSALYLCASSLRPLAGATDTQYFGPGTRLTVL.

J is TRBJ1-6 and V is TRBV5-6; 8 bases map to TRBD1. Looked up from germline, CDR1 is SGHDT and CDR2 is YYEEEE. The CDR3 totals 15 residues. V gave up 4 bases and J gave up 7 bases; unmatched junction bases: 7. The CDR3 is CASSPPTGANSPLHF. The CDR3 region has the DNA TGTGCCAGCAGCCCCCCGACAGGGGCAAATTCACCCCTCCACTTT.

The genes are TRBV7-3 and TRBJ2-1; a possible D gene is TRBD2 (6 bases). The CDR3 is 13 amino acids. CDR1 is SGHTA, CDR2 FQGTGA, per germline. Trimming stripped 5 bases from V and 6 bases from J, with 11 bases between. The CDR3 loop reads CASSGQTSNEQFF. The DNA for the CDR3 is TGTGCCAGCAGCGGCCAGACTAGCAATGAGCAGTTCTTC.

The rearrangement uses TRBV5-1 and TRBJ2-7; 8 bases map to TRBD1. The CDR3 length is 15 residues. In germline, CDR1 is SGHRS, CDR2 YFSETQ. V dropped 5 bases and J dropped 3; count of bases not matched to a gene: 10. CDR3 sequence: CASSSETGDLYEQYF. The CDR3 coding sequence is TGCGCCAGCAGTTCGGAGACAGGGGATCTCTACGAGCAGTACTTC.

This clone was counted a single time. The chain has TRBV6-6 and TRBJ1-4; TRBD1 aligns across 7 bases. V dropped 4 bases and J dropped 0; count of bases not matched to a gene: 2. The CDR3 totals 15 residues. Looked up from germline, CDR1 is MNHNY and CDR2 is SVGAGI (reference sequence). CDR3 in amino acids: CASSFRGATNEKLFF. For the CDR3, the DNA is TGTGCCAGCAGTTTCAGGGGGGCAACTAATGAAAAACTGTTTTTT.

The chain uses TRBV2 and TRBJ1-6, with D unclear. The V end lost 7 bases, the J end lost 9 bases, and 13 bases lay between the germline ends. Germline CDR1 reads SNHLY; CDR2 reads FYNNEI. The CDR3 runs 13 residues. The CDR3 loop is CASKRSFTSPLHF. DNA for the CDR3: TGTGCCAGCAAACGGAGTTTTACTTCACCCCTCCACTTT.

The J gene is TRBJ1-1, the V gene TRBV4-1, with TRBD1 identical over 9 bases. This CDR3 region has 15 residues. Germline CDR1 and CDR2: MGHRA and YSYEKL. The junction had 3 bases not matched to a gene; V was cut back by 1 base and J by 3 bases. CDR3 in amino acids: CASSQVGQGYTEAFF. DNA for the CDR3: TGCGCCAGCAGCCAAGTGGGACAGGGATACACTGAAGCTTTCTTT.

The V call is TRBV9, the J call TRBJ2-3, with 8 bases fitting TRBD1. Germline V CDR1 and CDR2: SGDLS, YYNGEE. V shed 0 bases, J shed 4 bases, and the junction held 4 bases outside the gene matches. This CDR3 is 15 amino acids long. CDR3 sequence (DNA): TGTGCCAGCAGCGTAGGATCAGGGGGCTCAGATACGCAGTATTTT. The encoded protein is CASSVGSGGSDTQYF.

The rearrangement joins TRBV19 to TRBJ1-2; TRBD1 aligns across 9 bases. CDR1 and CDR2 (germline): LNHDA, SQIVND (reference sequence). V was pared by 5 bases and J by 0 bases, with 7 bases of the junction left unmatched. The CDR3 spans 16 residues. The CDR3: CASSQQGAEANYGYTF. In nucleotides, the CDR3 is TGTGCCAGTAGTCAACAGGGGGCCGAGGCTAACTATGGCTACACCTTC.

This chain joins TRBV2 and TRBJ1-3, with D unclear. V lost 1 base, J lost 3 bases, and 7 bases lay in between. The CDR3 length is 14 residues. Per the germline V gene, CDR1 is SNHLY and CDR2 is FYNNEI. The CDR3 spells CASSEEGGGNTIYF. The CDR3 DNA follows: TGTGCCAGCAGTGAAGAGGGAGGTGGAAACACCATATATTTT.

The chain uses TRBV6-1 and TRBJ2-6, with 9 positions matching TRBD1. Germline trimming cut 4 bases from V and 2 bases from J; bases unmatched to any gene: 3. The CDR3 loop spans 16 amino acids. Germline V gene lookup returns CDR1 MNHNS and CDR2 SASEGT. CDR3 loop: CASSGTGVAGANVLTF. For the CDR3, the DNA is TGTGCCAGCAGTGGGACAGGGGTTGCTGGGGCCAACGTCCTGACTTTC.

The CDR3 sequence: CSVRDRARHSGYTF. Written as DNA, the CDR3 is TGCAGCGTTCGGGACAGGGCCCGGCATAGTGGCTACACCTTC. The chain joins TRBV29-1 to TRBJ1-2; TRBD1 aligns across 9 bases. The CDR3 has 14 amino acids. V was pared by 5 bases and J by 7 bases, with 11 bases of the junction left unmatched. The germline V gene has CDR1 SQVTM and CDR2 ANQGSEA.